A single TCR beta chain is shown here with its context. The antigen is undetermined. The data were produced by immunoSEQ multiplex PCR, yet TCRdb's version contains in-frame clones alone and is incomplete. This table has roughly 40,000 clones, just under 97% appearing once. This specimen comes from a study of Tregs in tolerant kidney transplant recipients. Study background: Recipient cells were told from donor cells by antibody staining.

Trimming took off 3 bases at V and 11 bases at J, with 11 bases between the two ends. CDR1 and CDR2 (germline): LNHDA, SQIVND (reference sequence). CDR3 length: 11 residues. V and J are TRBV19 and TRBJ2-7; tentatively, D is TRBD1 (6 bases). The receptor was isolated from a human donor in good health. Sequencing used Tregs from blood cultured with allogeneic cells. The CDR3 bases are TGTGCCAGTAGTATTGGGGGCGTCGAGTACTTC. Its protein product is CASSIGGVEYF.